The clone carrying this T cell receptor (beta chain) was detected a few times. What it binds is unknown. V was cut by 5 bases and J by 4 bases, with 21 bases left in between. This CDR3 is 17 amino acids long. The germline V gene encodes CDR1 SGHVS and CDR2 FNYEAQ. The immunoSEQ assay was v3. Assay: immunoSEQ multiplex PCR; the TCRdb copy retains only in-frame clones and omits some. In the table there are some 15,000 clones, more than 75% of which are singletons. Specified time point: pre-treatment sample, taken before nivolumab and TIL therapy. The data belong to a study of TIL therapy for anti-PD-1-resistant metastatic lung cancer. Study-wide context: Patients had a median age of 54 years (range about 35-85). The study, taken as a whole, reports: Patients were highly selected, enriched for treatment-naive, never-smoker and oncogene-addicted cases.

Sequencing was performed on blood, taken at baseline. This sequence was found in a person aged 25 to 85 with non-small cell lung cancer. The gene calls are TRBV7-6 and TRBJ1-3, with D unclear. The CDR3 loop is CASSPDIGGQSGNTIYF. The CDR3 DNA sequence: TGTGCCAGCAGCCCCGACATCGGAGGCCAATCCGGAAACACCATATATTTT.